This is a list of T cell receptor beta chains from one sample in a study of human T cells and chemical hapten exposure. TCRdb redid the calling of the RACE reads with MiXCR, one entry per CDR3 protein. The table lists around 200,000 distinct CDR3 sequences, about 25% of them singletons. The sequencing here drew on whole blood, taken in connection with sensitization to the hapten diphenylcyclopropenone (DPC). Receptors originate from a middle-aged woman with alopecia areata. Some clones in this sample may be carry-over from other donors' samples. Each CDR3 is given with its conserved first and last residue. The order of the fields is clone size, J gene, V gene, CDR3 length, D gene, CDR3 DNA, CDR3 protein. D genes are given only for firm matches. Rows may omit the clone size; those that give it use once, few, many or a size class.

>.|TRBJ2-7|TRBV20-1|12|TRBD1
TGCAGTGCAACGGGACAGGTATACGAGCAGTACTTC
CSATGQVYEQYF
>few|TRBJ2-5|TRBV7-2|12|.
TGTGCCAGCAGCTTATGGAGCGGGACCCAGTACTTC
CASSLWSGTQYF
>few|TRBJ2-1|TRBV20-1|14|.
TGCAGCCTTGACGATAAGGGGACCTACAATGAGCAGTTCTTC
CSLDDKGTYNEQFF
>.|TRBJ2-3|TRBV20-1|13|.
TGCAGTGCTAGAGGGGGGAGCACAGATACGCAGTATTTT
CSARGGSTDTQYF
>.|TRBJ1-6|TRBV28|13|.
TGTGCCACCGACATCGGGTCAAATTCACCCCTCCACTTT
CATDIGSNSPLHF
>.|TRBJ1-5|TRBV28|17|TRBD1
TGTGCCAGCAGTTTATTCAGGGGACAGGGGGGGAATCAGCCCCAGCATTTT
CASSLFRGQGGNQPQHF
>few|TRBJ2-2|TRBV5-8|12|.
TGTGCCAGCAGCCCATCGACCGGGGAGCTGTTTTTT
CASSPSTGELFF
>.|TRBJ1-2|TRBV24-1|13|.
TGTGCCACCTCCTCGACGGCGAACTATGGCTACACCTTC
CATSSTANYGYTF
>once|TRBJ2-1|TRBV28|15|.
TGTGCCAGCAGTTCCGGGACCGTATCCTACAATGAGCAGTTCTTC
CASSSGTVSYNEQFF
>.|TRBJ1-5|TRBV7-2|17|TRBD1
TGTGCCAGCAGCTTAAGTGGGGGACAGGCCGCTCGACAGCCCCAGCATTTT
CASSLSGGQAARQPQHF
>many|TRBJ2-2|TRBV5-1|13|.
TGCGCCAGCAGCCCCAGCGGCACCGGGGAGCTGTTTTTT
CASSPSGTGELFF
>.|TRBJ1-3|TRBV12-3/TRBV12-4|15|.
TGTGCCAGCAGTTTTAATGGAGGGACTGGAAACACCATATATTTT
CASSFNGGTGNTIYF
>.|TRBJ1-4|TRBV27|15|TRBD1
TGTGCCAGCAGTACATCCGGGACAGGGATTGATAAACTGTTTTTT
CASSTSGTGIDKLFF
>.|TRBJ2-3|TRBV3-1|16|TRBD2
TGTGCCAGCAGCCAACATGGACTAGCGGGAGTAGATACGCAGTATTTT
CASSQHGLAGVDTQYF
>.|TRBJ1-2|TRBV28|14|.
TGTGCCAGCTACCGGTCTAGGACGCCCTATGGCTACACCTTC
CASYRSRTPYGYTF
>few|TRBJ2-7|TRBV20-1|13|.
TGCAGTGCGATTCGACTGGGGCCCTACGAGCAGTACTTC
CSAIRLGPYEQYF
>.|TRBJ1-1|TRBV7-2|14|.
TGTGCCAGCAGCTCAGGGATGCCGGGCACTGAAGCTTTCTTT
CASSSGMPGTEAFF
>.|TRBJ1-6|TRBV7-9|15|TRBD1
TGTGCCAGCAGCTTAGGCGGACAGGGGATTTCACCCCTCCACTTT
CASSLGGQGISPLHF
>.|TRBJ2-3|TRBV20-1|14|TRBD2
TGCAGTGCCCCAGGGAGGGAGGGCCGAGATACGCAGTATTTT
CSAPGREGRDTQYF
>few|TRBJ2-7|TRBV6-2/TRBV6-3|14|.
TGTGCCAGCAGATCCGGGACGGTCTTCTACGAGCAGTACTTC
CASRSGTVFYEQYF
>.|TRBJ2-1|TRBV11-1|15|.
TGTGCCAGCAGCCTGAGCCCTACCTCTTCCAATGAGCAGTTCTTC
CASSLSPTSSNEQFF
>.|TRBJ2-1|TRBV4-2|12|.
TGTGCCAGCAGCCAAGACGGCCGGCCTCAGTTCTTC
CASSQDGRPQFF
>few|TRBJ2-7|TRBV7-9|14|.
TGTGCCAGCAGCCCCCGGTGGGCAACCGACGAGCAGTACTTC
CASSPRWATDEQYF
>.|TRBJ2-5|TRBV7-8|16|.
TGTGCCAGCAGCTTAAATGCCGGGCTAGCAGCGGAGACCCAGTACTTC
CASSLNAGLAAETQYF
>few|TRBJ2-3|TRBV7-2|12|.
TGTGCCAGCAGCCCCCCAGCAGATACGCAGTATTTT
CASSPPADTQYF
>few|TRBJ1-4|TRBV5-1|13|.
TGCGCCAGCAGCTTGGGGCAGCCGGAAAAACTGTTTTTT
CASSLGQPEKLFF
>.|TRBJ2-1|TRBV4-2|16|.
TGTGCCAGCGCCTCAGGTACAGGGACCAGATACAATGAGCAGTTCTTC
CASASGTGTRYNEQFF
>.|TRBJ1-1|TRBV5-1|14|.
TGCGCCAGCAGCTTGGATGGAGTGAACACTGAAGCTTTCTTT
CASSLDGVNTEAFF
>many|TRBJ1-6|TRBV15|16|.
TGTGCCACCAGCAGGACCCCGGACCCAAGGGATTCACCCCTCCACTTT
CATSRTPDPRDSPLHF
>.|TRBJ1-5|TRBV20-1|13|.
TGCAGTGCTAGAACTACAGGGAATCAGCCCCAGCATTTT
CSARTTGNQPQHF
>few|TRBJ1-6|TRBV5-6|14|TRBD1
TGTGCCAGCAGCTCGCGGACAGGGGATTCACCCCTCCACTTT
CASSSRTGDSPLHF
>many|TRBJ2-7|TRBV4-3|17|TRBD2
TGCGCCAGCAGCCAAGAGGAAGGGGCGGGAGGTGTCGACGAGCAGTACTTC
CASSQEEGAGGVDEQYF
>.|TRBJ2-5|TRBV5-1|15|TRBD1
TGCGCCAGCAGCGTAACAGGGGTCAGGGTTGAGACCCAGTACTTC
CASSVTGVRVETQYF
>.|TRBJ2-1|TRBV20-1|15|TRBD2
TGCAGTGCTACTCTAACTAGCGGGGGCGACGATGAGCAGTTCTTC
CSATLTSGGDDEQFF
>few|TRBJ2-1|TRBV30|13|.
TGTGCCTGGAGTGCCTCCAGAGAGGATGAGCAGTTCTTC
CAWSASREDEQFF
>few|TRBJ2-7|TRBV29-1|14|.
TGCAGCGTTCGGGCTCGCGGAGACTCCTACGAGCAGTACTTC
CSVRARGDSYEQYF
>few|TRBJ2-3|TRBV6-2/TRBV6-3|14|.
TGTGCCAGCAGAAGTGGGGGGCTTACAGATACGCAGTATTTT
CASRSGGLTDTQYF
>.|TRBJ2-3|TRBV27|14|TRBD2
TGTGCCAGCAGTTTACAGGGAGGGTCCGGGGAGCAGTATTTT
CASSLQGGSGEQYF
>.|TRBJ2-7|TRBV2|15|TRBD2
TGTGCCAGCAGTATGAGGGCGGGAGGAGTCCACGAGCAGTACTTC
CASSMRAGGVHEQYF
>few|TRBJ2-7|TRBV21-1|14|.
TGTGCCAGCAGCAGGTGGGACAGTTCCTACGAGCAGTACTTC
CASSRWDSSYEQYF
>.|TRBJ2-3|TRBV4-3|12|.
TGCGCCAGCAGCCAAGTTCCCCATACGCAGTATTTT
CASSQVPHTQYF
>once|TRBJ2-3|TRBV5-1|12|.
TGCGCCAGCGCTCAGGGGTCAGATACGCAGTATTTT
CASAQGSDTQYF
>.|TRBJ2-1|TRBV13|14|TRBD2
TGTGCCAGCAGCTTAGAGCGGGAGTATAATGAGCAGTTCTTC
CASSLEREYNEQFF
>.|TRBJ2-3|TRBV6-5|14|.
TGTGCCAGCAGCCTAGCAGTAATGAGAGATACGCAGTATTTT
CASSLAVMRDTQYF
>.|TRBJ2-2|TRBV7-9|13|.
TGTGCCAGCAGCCTCCAGGAGGGCGGGGAGCTGTTTTTT
CASSLQEGGELFF
>.|TRBJ2-1|TRBV20-1|14|.
TGCAGTGCTAGTTGGGCGCCGGAGGGCAATGAGCAGTTCTTC
CSASWAPEGNEQFF
>.|TRBJ1-5|TRBV30|14|.
TGTGCCTGGAGTGTATCAACTAGCAATCAGCCCCAGCATTTT
CAWSVSTSNQPQHF
>.|TRBJ2-5|TRBV5-4|13|.
TGTGCCAGCAGCTTGGTCCAGCAAGAGACCCAGTACTTC
CASSLVQQETQYF
>.|TRBJ2-7|TRBV4-3|15|.
TGCGCCAGCAGCCAAGATCACCAGGGATTTTACGAGCAGTACTTC
CASSQDHQGFYEQYF
>few|TRBJ1-1|TRBV28|13|.
TGTGCCAGCAGACCGGGACAGAACACTGAAGCTTTCTTT
CASRPGQNTEAFF
>.|TRBJ1-1|TRBV20-1|16|TRBD1
TGCAGTGCTAGAGATCGGGCAGGGGGCTCGAACACTGAAGCTTTCTTT
CSARDRAGGSNTEAFF